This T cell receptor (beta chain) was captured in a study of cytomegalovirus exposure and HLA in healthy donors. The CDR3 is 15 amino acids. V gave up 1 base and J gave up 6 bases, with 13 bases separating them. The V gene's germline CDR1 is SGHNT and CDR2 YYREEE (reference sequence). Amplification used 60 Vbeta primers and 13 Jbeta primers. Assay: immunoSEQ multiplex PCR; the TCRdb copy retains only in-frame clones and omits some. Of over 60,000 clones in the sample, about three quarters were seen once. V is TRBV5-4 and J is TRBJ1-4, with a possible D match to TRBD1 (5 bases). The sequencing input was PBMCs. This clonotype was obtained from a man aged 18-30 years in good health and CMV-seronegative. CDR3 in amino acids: CASSLLGEPDEKLFF. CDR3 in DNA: TGTGCCAGCAGCTTGTTAGGGGAACCCGATGAAAAACTGTTTTTT.